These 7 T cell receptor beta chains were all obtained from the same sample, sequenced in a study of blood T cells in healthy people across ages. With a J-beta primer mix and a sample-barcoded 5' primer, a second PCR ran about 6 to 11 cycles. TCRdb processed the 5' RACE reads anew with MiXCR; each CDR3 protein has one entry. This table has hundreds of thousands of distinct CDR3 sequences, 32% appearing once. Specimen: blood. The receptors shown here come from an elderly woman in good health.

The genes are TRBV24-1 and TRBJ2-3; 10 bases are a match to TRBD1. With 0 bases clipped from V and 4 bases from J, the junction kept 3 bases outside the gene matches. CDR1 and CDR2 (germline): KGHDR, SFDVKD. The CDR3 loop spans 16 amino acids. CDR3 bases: TGTGCCACCAGTGATTTGGGGGACAGGGGTGCAGATACGCAGTATTTT. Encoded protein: CATSDLGDRGADTQYF.

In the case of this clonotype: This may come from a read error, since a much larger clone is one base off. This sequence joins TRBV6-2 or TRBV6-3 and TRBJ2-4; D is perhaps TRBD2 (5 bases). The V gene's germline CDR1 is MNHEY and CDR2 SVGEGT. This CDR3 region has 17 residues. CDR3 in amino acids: CASSYFSRTLAKNIRYF. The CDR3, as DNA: TGTGCCAGCAGTTACTTTTCGAGAACCCTAGCCAAAAACATTCGGTACTTC.

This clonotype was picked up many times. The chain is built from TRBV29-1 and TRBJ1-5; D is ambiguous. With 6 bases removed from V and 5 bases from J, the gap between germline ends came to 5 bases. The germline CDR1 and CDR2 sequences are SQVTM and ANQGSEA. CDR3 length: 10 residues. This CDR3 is CSVSYQPQHF. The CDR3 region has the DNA TGCAGCGTCAGCTATCAGCCCCAGCATTTT.

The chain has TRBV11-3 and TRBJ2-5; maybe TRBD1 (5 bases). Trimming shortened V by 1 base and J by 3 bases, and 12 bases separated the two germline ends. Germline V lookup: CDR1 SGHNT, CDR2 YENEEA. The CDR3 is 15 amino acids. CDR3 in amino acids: CASSLGGIREETQYF. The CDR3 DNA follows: TGTGCCAGCAGCTTAGGGGGCATCAGGGAAGAGACCCAGTACTTC.

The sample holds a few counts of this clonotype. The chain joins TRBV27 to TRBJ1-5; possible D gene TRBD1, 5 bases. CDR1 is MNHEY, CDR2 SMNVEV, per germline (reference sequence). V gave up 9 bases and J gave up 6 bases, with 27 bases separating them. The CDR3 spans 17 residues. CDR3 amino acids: CASRRAGGGSGGQPQHF. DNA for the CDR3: TGTGCCAGTAGGAGGGCCGGGGGTGGGTCGGGCGGTCAGCCCCAGCATTTT.

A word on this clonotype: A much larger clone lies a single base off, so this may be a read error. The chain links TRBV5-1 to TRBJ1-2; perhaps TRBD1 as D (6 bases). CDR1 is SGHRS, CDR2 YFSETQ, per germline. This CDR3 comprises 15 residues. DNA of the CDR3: TGCGCCGGCAGACCACCGACAGGCTCTAACTATGGCTACACCTTC. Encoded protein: CAGRPPTGSNYGYTF.

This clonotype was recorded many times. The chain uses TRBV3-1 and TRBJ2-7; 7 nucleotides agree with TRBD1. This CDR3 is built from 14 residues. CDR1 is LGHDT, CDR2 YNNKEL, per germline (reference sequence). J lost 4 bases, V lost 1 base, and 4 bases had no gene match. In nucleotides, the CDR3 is TGTGCCAGCAGCCAAGCGGGACAGAAATACGAGCAGTACTTC. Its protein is CASSQAGQKYEQYF.